Below, 20 T cell receptor beta chains from the same sample are listed, as sequenced in a study of shared clonotypes between healthy human individuals. Libraries were prepared by immunoSEQ multiplex PCR; TCRdb keeps only in-frame clonotypes and omits some of them. Among about 1.5 million clones listed, about 98% were seen once. Specimen: naive CD4+ T cells sorted from blood. As to subset: CD45RA+ positively selected. The source of these receptors is a man aged 25-45 years in good health.

The chain couples TRBV7-2 to TRBJ2-1; D is ambiguous. V was cut by 0 bases and J by 11 bases, with 11 bases left in between. There are 13 residues in the CDR3. Looked up from germline, CDR1 is SGHTA and CDR2 is FQGNSA. The CDR3 loop reads CASSLAFDQKQFF. As DNA, the CDR3 is TGTGCCAGCAGCTTAGCATTTGACCAGAAGCAGTTCTTC.

This chain uses TRBV28 with TRBJ1-3; D is possibly TRBD1 (5 bases). Trimming removed 10 bases at V and 4 bases at J, with 14 bases between. From germline, CDR1 is MDHEN and CDR2 SYDVKM. The CDR3 has 13 residues. The CDR3 DNA is TGTGCCACCCCCAGGGCGGGGGGAAACACCATATATTTT. This translates into CATPRAGGNTIYF.

The V call is TRBV7-2, the J call TRBJ2-1, with D maybe TRBD1 (5 bases). The germline V gene encodes CDR1 SGHTA and CDR2 FQGNSA. CDR3 size: 13 residues. Between the trimmed V and J ends, which lost 5 bases and 4 bases, there was a span of 9 bases. As DNA, the CDR3 is TGTGCCAGCAGCATGACAGTGTACAATGAGCAGTTCTTC. Protein sequence: CASSMTVYNEQFF.

Notes on this clone: The sample contains more than one DNA sequence encoding this CDR3. This sequence joins TRBV4-3 and TRBJ2-5; D gene unclear. Per germline, CDR1 LGHNA and CDR2 YSLEER. With 0 bases removed from V and 4 bases from J, the gap between germline ends came to 6 bases. The CDR3 is 13 residues long. The CDR3 sequence: CASSQDRRETQYF. As DNA, the CDR3 is TGCGCCAGCAGCCAAGATAGGAGAGAGACCCAGTACTTC.

This rearrangement joins TRBV4-1 to TRBJ1-2, with D perhaps matching TRBD1 (6 bases). Germline lookup yields CDR1 MGHRA and CDR2 YSYEKL. The CDR3 extends over 15 amino acids. V was pared by 3 bases and J by 3 bases, with 14 bases between. Here the CDR3 DNA reads TGCGCCAGCAGCCAGAAGGGGGTGGGGGACTATGGCTACACCTTC. Residues: CASSQKGVGDYGYTF.

The gene calls are TRBV5-8 and TRBJ1-1; 9 bases agree with TRBD1. The germline gives CDR1 SGHTS, CDR2 YDEGEE. The CDR3 spans 16 residues. The J segment lost 4 bases and the V segment lost 4 bases, leaving 11 bases of the junction unmatched. Written as DNA, the CDR3 is TGTGCCAGCAGCCGGACAGGGGTAGAACTGGGCACTGAAGCTTTCTTT. It is translated as CASSRTGVELGTEAFF.

The V gene is TRBV6-4, the J gene TRBJ2-2; TRBD2 might be the D (6 bases). Per the germline V gene, CDR1 is MRHNA and CDR2 is SNTAGT. V lost 3 bases and J lost 5, with 10 bases in between. This CDR3 has 14 residues. The CDR3 reads CASSEFAGTGELFF. The CDR3 DNA follows: TGTGCCAGCAGTGAGTTTGCGGGAACCGGGGAGCTGTTTTTT.

V gene TRBV19 combines with J gene TRBJ1-5; no reliable D call. The CDR3 extends over 14 amino acids. In germline, CDR1 is LNHDA, CDR2 SQIVND (reference sequence). V was clipped by 3 bases and J by 3 bases, with 9 bases between them. The CDR3, as DNA: TGTGCCAGTAGTATCGTCCTTTACAATCAGCCCCAGCATTTT. As protein: CASSIVLYNQPQHF.

This chain links TRBV9 with TRBJ2-7; 10 bases map to TRBD2. In germline, CDR1 is SGDLS, CDR2 YYNGEE. CDR3 length: 15 amino acids. V lost 3 bases to trimming and J lost 5 bases; unmatched junction nucleotides: 8. The CDR3 sequence: CASSARLSGRDEQYF. Written as DNA, the CDR3 is TGTGCCAGCAGCGCAAGACTAAGCGGGAGGGACGAGCAGTACTTC.

This clone was observed once. The chain has TRBV28 and TRBJ2-7; 12 bases align to TRBD2. CDR1 is MDHEN and CDR2 is SYDVKM in the germline V gene. With 3 bases clipped from V and 3 bases from J, the junction kept 0 bases outside the gene matches. The CDR3 runs to 14 residues. The CDR3 is CASSLTSGGYEQYF. CDR3 bases: TGTGCCAGCAGTTTGACTAGCGGGGGCTACGAGCAGTACTTC.

The chain recombines TRBV15 with TRBJ1-1, with a possible D match to TRBD1 (5 bases). Germline assignment: CDR1 LNHNV and CDR2 YYDKDF (reference sequence). The V end was cut by 4 bases, the J end by 3 bases, with 18 bases between. This CDR3 comprises 16 residues. For the CDR3, the DNA is TGTGCCACCAGCACCCTGATCATGGGGCAGCACACTGAAGCTTTCTTT. It translates to CATSTLIMGQHTEAFF.

This chain links TRBV7-3 with TRBJ2-1; D remains ambiguous. The CDR3 spans 12 residues. Germline CDR1 and CDR2: SGHTA and FQGTGA. Deletions cut 1 base from V and 7 bases from J, with 5 bases between. CDR3 sequence (DNA): TGTGCCAGCAGCTTAATCTCTAATGAGCAGTTCTTC. It codes for CASSLISNEQFF.

V usage is TRBV13 and J usage is TRBJ2-6, with TRBD1 matching 7 bases. V was clipped by 4 bases and J by 0 bases; unmatched bases: 6. The CDR3 runs to 17 residues. The germline gives CDR1 PRHDT, CDR2 FYEKMQ (reference sequence). CDR3 loop: CASSYRQGSSGANVLTF. CDR3 coding DNA: TGTGCCAGCAGCTACCGACAGGGAAGCTCTGGGGCCAACGTCCTGACTTTC.

The CDR3 region has the DNA TGCGCCAGCAGGTCGGGACCACACATGAACACTGAAGCTTTCTTT. Protein sequence: CASRSGPHMNTEAFF. The chain is built from TRBV5-1 and TRBJ1-1; weak D call: TRBD1 (5 bases). This CDR3 is built from 15 residues. V lost 5 bases, J lost 0 bases, and 14 bases lay in between. Looked up from germline, CDR1 is SGHRS and CDR2 is YFSETQ.

The chain uses TRBV11-1 and TRBJ2-1; either TRBD1 or TRBD2 may supply D (6 bases each). V lost 4 bases, J lost 7 bases, and 26 bases lay in between. The CDR3 extends over 18 amino acids. CDR1 SGHAT and CDR2 FQDESV come from the germline V gene (reference sequence). As DNA, the CDR3 is TGTGCCAGCAGCTCACGAATACTGGGGGGACATGTGAGAAATGAGCAGTTCTTC. Translating gives CASSSRILGGHVRNEQFF.

As regards this clone: Other DNA sequences in this specimen translate into the identical CDR3. This sequence joins TRBV7-9 and TRBJ1-5, with D perhaps TRBD1 (6 bases). This CDR3 has 13 residues. The V gene lost 5 bases and the J gene lost 4 bases, with 9 bases spanning the gap. CDR1 SEHNR and CDR2 FQNEAQ come from the germline V gene (reference sequence). The CDR3 here is CASSTQGNQPQHF. The CDR3 DNA sequence: TGTGCCAGCAGCACACAGGGTAATCAGCCCCAGCATTTT.

V gene TRBV5-4 combines with J gene TRBJ2-3, with D hard to call. In germline, CDR1 is SGHNT, CDR2 YYREEE (reference sequence). Trimming removed 3 bases at V and 14 bases at J, with 19 bases between. This CDR3 is built from 13 residues. The CDR3 loop reads CASSSPPGTDTYF. The DNA of the CDR3 is TGTGCCAGCAGCTCCCCCCCGGGCACAGATACGTATTTT.

For this clone: No DNA is shown, since the ends of the CDR3 on it are uncertain; the CDR3 is the one TCRdb lists. The J gene is TRBJ2-1, the V gene TRBV6-5; TRBD2 is taken as the D call from the table, unchecked against the DNA. The CDR3 has 16 amino acids, counting both end residues. Germline V gives CDR1 MNHEY, CDR2 SVGAGI. This chain's CDR3 is CASSSSGTVSYNEQFF.

The V and J genes are TRBV5-1 and TRBJ2-1; 8 positions match TRBD2. Trimming cost V 5 bases and J 4 bases; bases outside gene matches: 5. Germline values: CDR1 SGHRS, CDR2 YFSETQ. The CDR3 extends over 14 amino acids. CDR3 DNA sequence: TGCGCCAGCAGGCTGACTAGCGTGTACAATGAGCAGTTCTTC. Its translation: CASRLTSVYNEQFF.

J is TRBJ2-3 and V is TRBV5-4; 9 nucleotides line up with TRBD2. V shed 2 bases, J shed 2 bases, and the junction held 6 bases outside the gene matches. From germline, CDR1 is SGHNT and CDR2 YYREEE (reference sequence). CDR3 length equals 16 residues. CDR3 region: CASSFASGRYTDTQYF. The CDR3 region has the DNA TGTGCCAGCAGCTTTGCAAGCGGGAGGTACACAGATACGCAGTATTTT.